The source of this TCR beta chain is a study of vaccination effects on CD4 cells after COVID-19. Study outcomes and limitations: Vaccine- and infection-induced clones showed marked clonal contraction late following vaccination.

Generated by immunoSEQ multiplex PCR, the TCRdb table keeps only in-frame clones and is missing some. The table records under 80,000 clones, less than 80% of them present only once. Antigen-specific CD4+ T cell clonotypes were called by their expansion after viral peptide-pool culture in ViraFEST. After around nine days in culture, the CD4+ T cells were isolated. The cohort was immunized with two doses of either the BNT162b2 or mRNA-1273 vaccine. All vaccine recipients tested negative for nucleocapsid antibodies and had never contracted SARS-CoV-2 infection. Half-medium exchanges with IL-2 medium took place on days 3 and 7. Only a few counts were recorded for this clone. Antigen specificity is unknown. The source was CD4+ T cells from PBMCs cultured with HCoV-229E spike peptides, collected after COVID-19 vaccination. The receptor's source is a human donor who received a COVID-19 vaccine.

The CDR3 bases are TGTGCCAGCAGCTTAGGCAGCGGAAACAATCAGCCCCAGCATTTT. This translates into CASSLGSGNNQPQHF. The genes are TRBV7-9 and TRBJ1-5; D call uncertain. The CDR3 is 15 amino acids. Trimming pared 1 base from V and 3 bases from J, leaving 10 bases between. Germline V gene sequence: CDR1 SEHNR, CDR2 FQNEAQ (reference sequence). The variable domain in full, with the rest retrieved from reference TRBV7-9 and TRBJ1-5, is DTGVSQNPRHKITKRGQNVTFRCDPISEHNRLYWYRQTLGQGPEFLTYFQNEAQLEKSRLLSDRFSAERPKGSFSTLEIQRTEQGDSAMYLCASSLGSGNNQPQHFGDGTRLSIL.